This paragraph covers one T cell receptor (beta chain) sequence. This receptor's antigen is unknown. The conserved final phenylalanine or tryptophan is absent from the CDR3, which likely points to a read error. Library method: multiplex PCR. Sequenced using an Illumina HiSeq 2500. TCRbeta libraries were built by three rounds of nested PCR using primers (Table S4), following protocols modified from ARM-PCR. Before sequencing, PCR products of 200-500 bp were cut from the gel and purified using the QIAquick gel extraction kit. In the authors' own workflow: Trimmomatic was used to clean the reads, FLASH was used to merge the reads into complete CDR3 sequences, and MiTCR was used to assign the reads to V(D)J germline segments. Clonal diversity was calculated as the inverse Simpson's index using VDJtools. A read counted as productive if the sequence was in-frame and lacked a premature stop codon. TCRdb handled the public reads itself, with Q25 trimming in fastp and clone calling in MiXCR, and kept productive beta chains. Identical CDR3 protein sequences are pooled into one entry, listed with their most common genes and DNA. The V and J calls were determined by TCRdb, not by the authors. The sample table lists around 80,000 distinct CDR3 sequences, about four fifths of them with a count of one. The ten largest clones add up to about 54% of the sample.

RNA was isolated from bulk unsorted tissue, and RNA quality was assessed with a NanoDrop ND-1000 and an Agilent 2100. The normal lung samples consisted of distant non-tumor tissue collected more than 3 cm from the tumor edge. Donors were newly diagnosed lung cancer patients admitted for thoracic surgery in China between August and November 2014, without prior chemotherapy. Anyone who had undergone radiotherapy or chemotherapy before, or who had another cancer at the same time, was left out of the study. Surgical tissue pieces of about 1-2.3 cm3 were preserved in RNAlater solution and were kept at -80 degrees C until use. CDR1 and CDR2 are read off the germline V gene as SQVTM and ANQGSEA. The CDR3 region is 15 residues in length, termini included. The read is trimmed to its CDR3 DNA, 45 bases read in frame from base 1. These data originate in a study of tumor and adjacent non-tumor tissue in lung cancer (dated by TCRdb to the late 2010s). Context from the whole study: By cancer type, the cohort comprised eleven to twelve adenocarcinoma patients, a couple of squamous cell carcinoma patients and 1 small cell lung cancer patient. The study compared bulk TCRbeta repertoires from lung tumor tissue and matched distant non-tumor lung tissue of approximately 15 lung cancer patients. TCRbeta CDR3 sequencing was performed on more than 25 paired specimens, with one tumor sample and one normal lung sample collected per patient. The 15 enrolled patients, of whom around 10 were men and 5 were women, were aged roughly 31 to 80 years and were diagnosed with TNM stage I to III disease. A total of approximately 130,000,000 productive TCRbeta reads were generated by sequencing, corresponding to an average of about 4.17 million reads per sample.

Study-level results and caveats: The top 100 clones accounted for a significantly larger cumulative portion of the repertoire in normal lung than in tumor tissue. Peripheral blood was not sequenced, so blood TCRbeta repertoires were not examined in the lung cancer patients of the study. Younger patients had significantly higher TCR diversity, and higher tumor TCR diversity was associated with shorter overall and disease-free survival. Tumor tissue showed significantly higher TCR diversity (inverse Simpson) than normal lung tissue, at roughly 430 vs 170 (P = 0.0075, Mann-Whitney U test). Only roughly 14 patients were in the cohort, and the authors stated that larger samples and more detailed clinical data are needed. Neither the sequencing platform nor unique molecular identifiers are mentioned in the methods.

Sequencing was performed on distant non-tumor lung tissue. This clonotype was obtained from a man aged 60 to 75 with non-small cell lung cancer. The rearranged segments are TRBV29-1 and TRBJ2-4; the D gene is perhaps TRBD2, on 6 matching bases. CDR3 protein: CSVCSRGIAKNIQYL. Read as DNA, the sequence is TGTAGCGTTTGCAGTCGGGGGATAGCCAAAAACATTCAGTACCTC.